These 27 T cell receptor beta chains originate from one sample sequenced in a study of CD8 T cells in ankylosing spondylitis. Notes on the study in general: Apparently characteristic of ankylosing spondylitis blood was a TCR beta motif (under ten highly homologous variants).

Antigen specificity for these receptors is unknown. TCRdb recomputed calls from the 5' RACE reads with MiXCR, one row per CDR3 protein. This table has under 150,000 distinct CDR3 sequences, roughly a sixth appearing once. The specimen sequenced was blood, either unsorted or a sorted T cell fraction (not recorded which). These receptors all stem from a male donor with ankylosing spondylitis.

In its sample, this clonotype was seen a few times. The chain uses TRBV9 and TRBJ2-1; the D gene could be TRBD1 or TRBD2 (5 bases each). Trimming stripped 3 bases from V and 15 bases from J, with 19 bases between. The CDR3 spans 13 residues. The germline V gene encodes CDR1 SGDLS and CDR2 YYNGEE. In DNA, the CDR3 is TGTGCCAGCAGCGCAGGGACCTCCCCATATTTGTTCTTC. As protein: CASSAGTSPYLFF.

The chain links TRBV7-8 to TRBJ2-3, with 11 bases lining up with TRBD2. Germline CDR1 is SGHVS and CDR2 is FQNEAQ. The CDR3 is made up of 16 amino acids. V trimming: 2 bases; J trimming: 2 bases; junction bases outside the gene matches: 3. CDR3 protein: CASSLQTSGTTDTQYF. CDR3 DNA: TGTGCCAGCAGCTTACAGACTAGCGGGACCACAGATACGCAGTATTTT.

A few counts support this clonotype. This chain uses TRBV27 with TRBJ2-7, with a tentative D call TRBD1 (6 bases). With 6 bases removed from V and 6 bases from J, the gap between germline ends came to 12 bases. The CDR3 extends over 12 amino acids. Looked up from germline, CDR1 is MNHEY and CDR2 is SMNVEV (reference sequence). The CDR3 is CASSPGTPEQYF. The CDR3, as DNA: TGTGCCAGCAGCCCAGGGACACCCGAGCAGTACTTC.

This clonotype was recorded a few times. The rearrangement links TRBV28 to TRBJ2-7, with 9 bases lining up with TRBD1. Per germline, CDR1 MDHEN and CDR2 SYDVKM. The CDR3 has 13 amino acids. V was clipped by 7 bases and J by 3 bases; unmatched bases: 4. The CDR3 loop is CASISGQGYEQYF. DNA of the CDR3: TGTGCCAGCATATCGGGACAGGGCTACGAGCAGTACTTC. Full variable domain (remainder filled in from reference TRBV28 and TRBJ2-7): DVKVTQSSRYLVKRTGEKVFLECVQDMDHENMFWYRQDPGLGLRLIYFSYDVKMKEKGDIPEGYSVSREKKERFSLILESASTNQTSMYLCASISGQGYEQYFGPGTRLTVT.

This rearrangement joins TRBV2 to TRBJ2-2; D gene ambiguous. Looked up from germline, CDR1 is SNHLY and CDR2 is FYNNEI. Between the trimmed V and J ends, which lost 5 bases and 5 bases, there was a span of 9 bases. The CDR3 contains 13 residues. For the CDR3, the DNA is TGTGCCAGCAGTCCCGGTTATACCGGGGAGCTGTTTTTT. The encoded protein is CASSPGYTGELFF.

This clonotype was detected only a few times. The chain is built from TRBV4-1 and TRBJ2-2, with D maybe TRBD2 (5 bases). This CDR3 is built from 14 residues. Looked up from germline, CDR1 is MGHRA and CDR2 is YSYEKL. Trimming removed 0 bases from V and 7 bases from J, with 9 bases in between. Here the CDR3 reads CASSQDEGYGELFF. For the CDR3, the DNA is TGCGCCAGCAGCCAAGACGAGGGATACGGGGAGCTGTTTTTT.

The CDR3 region has the DNA TGTGCCAGCAGCCCACGACCGGGACAGGGGTTTCTCTACGAGCAGTACTTC. This encodes CASSPRPGQGFLYEQYF. This chain joins TRBV5-6 and TRBJ2-7; 10 bases are shared with TRBD1. The CDR3 is 17 amino acids. Trimming cost V 4 bases and J 3 bases; bases outside gene matches: 13. From germline, CDR1 is SGHDT and CDR2 YYEEEE.

The CDR3 DNA follows: TGTGCCAGCAGCTTAGGACAGGGGGAGTATTTTAACAATGAGCAGTTCTTC. This sequence encodes CASSLGQGEYFNNEQFF. This chain uses TRBV11-2 with TRBJ2-1; TRBD1 agrees at 9 bases. The ends lost 1 base at V and 5 bases at J; junction bases unmatched: 9. The germline V gene has CDR1 SGHAT and CDR2 FQNNGV. This CDR3 has 17 amino acids.

The chain joins TRBV21-1 to TRBJ2-1; no check of the table's D call, TRBD1, against the DNA was made. TRBV21-1 is a pseudogene locus. The CDR3 loop spans 16 amino acids. The CDR3 region is CASNKAPGQGDNEQFF. CDR3 nucleotides: TGTGCCAGCAACAAAGCCCCGGGACAGGGGGACAATGAGCAGTTCTTC.

This clonotype was counted between two and nine times. The chain joins TRBV7-9 to TRBJ2-3, with 8 bases lining up with TRBD2. The CDR3 runs to 16 residues. Germline assignment: CDR1 SEHNR and CDR2 FQNEAQ (reference sequence). V shed 2 bases, J shed 4 bases, and the junction held 8 bases outside the gene matches. The DNA for the CDR3 is TGTGCCAGCAGCTTAATCGGCGGGAGGAGCGCAGATACGCAGTATTTT. It encodes CASSLIGGRSADTQYF.

This clonotype was seen a few times. The chain joins TRBV18 to TRBJ2-2, with 9 bases that match TRBD2. In germline, CDR1 is KGHSH, CDR2 LQKENI. The CDR3 is 16 amino acids. Trimming at V came to 2 bases and at J to 6 bases, leaving 7 bases not matched to a gene. CDR3 amino acids: CASSPMETSGSGELFF. The CDR3 DNA reads as TGTGCCAGCTCACCAATGGAGACTAGCGGCTCCGGGGAGCTGTTTTTT.

This clonotype was found a few times. V is TRBV4-1 and J is TRBJ1-6; D remains ambiguous. V was trimmed by 0 bases and J by 0 bases, leaving 12 bases between them. Germline loops: CDR1 MGHRA, CDR2 YSYEKL. The CDR3 extends over 18 amino acids. The CDR3 is CASSQDTDGLSYNSPLHF. The DNA of the CDR3 is TGCGCCAGCAGCCAAGATACCGACGGACTCTCCTATAATTCACCCCTCCACTTT.

This sequence joins TRBV6-5 and TRBJ2-2; the match to TRBD1 covers 7 bases. The CDR3 contains 17 residues. Trimming took 3 bases from V and 2 from J; bases not matched to a gene: 9. Per the germline V gene, CDR1 is MNHEY and CDR2 is SVGAGI. CDR3 bases: TGTGCCAGCAGTTATGTCCCGGGACAGCCCAACACCGGGGAGCTGTTTTTT. It is translated as CASSYVPGQPNTGELFF.

This rearrangement joins TRBV27 to TRBJ2-1, with D unclear. Trimming removed 5 bases from V and 0 bases from J, with 11 bases in between. Germline V CDR1 and CDR2: MNHEY, SMNVEV (reference sequence). The CDR3 spans 15 residues. CDR3 residues: CASSLSKSSYNEQFF. DNA for the CDR3: TGTGCCAGCAGTCTTTCCAAGAGCTCCTACAATGAGCAGTTCTTC.

This clonotype was counted only a few times. This rearrangement joins TRBV14 to TRBJ2-1; a weak D match, TRBD2 (5 bases). The CDR3 has 15 amino acids. Deletions cut 1 base from V and 1 base from J, with 8 bases between. Germline values: CDR1 SGHDN, CDR2 FVKESK. Written as DNA, the CDR3 is TGTGCCAGCAGCCAAGCGGGAAAGTCCTACAATGAGCAGTTCTTC. Protein: CASSQAGKSYNEQFF. Together with reference TRBV14 and TRBJ2-1, the CDR3 gives the full variable domain: EAGVTQFPSHSVIEKGQTVTLRCDPISGHDNLYWYRRVMGKEIKFLLHFVKESKQDESGMPNNRFLAERTGGTYSTLKVQPAELEDSGVYFCASSQAGKSYNEQFFGPGTRLTVL.

This clonotype has a handful of counts. The V and J genes are TRBV4-1 and TRBJ2-1; 9 bases map to TRBD1. V shed 3 bases and J 1 base; nucleotides not matched to a gene: 1. The CDR3 runs to 15 residues. Germline V gives CDR1 MGHRA, CDR2 YSYEKL. CDR3 sequence (DNA): TGCGCCAGCAGCCAGGGACAGGGATCCTACAATGAGCAGTTCTTC. Translation: CASSQGQGSYNEQFF.

This clonotype has more than one count but fewer than ten. This chain links TRBV5-1 with TRBJ2-1; 10 nucleotides align to TRBD2. After removal of 3 bases from V and 5 bases from J, the junction contained 8 bases not matched to a gene. The germline gives CDR1 SGHRS, CDR2 YFSETQ. This CDR3 has 16 residues. The CDR3 loop reads CASSYTGTSVDNEQFF. The CDR3 DNA reads TGCGCCAGCAGCTACACTGGGACTAGCGTAGACAATGAGCAGTTCTTC.

This clonotype appeared a few times. This chain joins TRBV7-8 and TRBJ2-3; tentatively, D is TRBD2 (5 bases). The CDR3 spans 16 residues. Looked up from germline, CDR1 is SGHVS and CDR2 is FQNEAQ. The V end was cut by 1 base, the J end by 4 bases, with 15 bases between. The CDR3, as DNA: TGTGCCAGCAGCTTAGGTACTAGGCCTTGGCCAGATACGCAGTATTTT. Translated, it gives CASSLGTRPWPDTQYF.

This chain joins TRBV5-8 and TRBJ1-2; D gene ambiguous. The CDR3 is made up of 15 amino acids. Germline loops: CDR1 SGHTS, CDR2 YDEGEE. Trimming cost V 0 bases and J 0 bases, with 9 bases left between them. The CDR3 protein is CASSLDAFTNYGYTF. The CDR3 coding sequence is TGTGCCAGCAGCTTGGACGCTTTTACTAACTATGGCTACACCTTC.

In its sample, this clonotype was seen many times. The chain is built from TRBV20-1 and TRBJ2-7, with D possibly matching TRBD2 (5 bases). The ends were cut back, 1 base at V and 2 bases at J, with 12 bases in the middle. Germline V gives CDR1 DFQATT, CDR2 SNEGSKA (reference sequence). The CDR3 length is 14 residues. The CDR3 coding sequence is TGCAGTGCTAGAGGGGAGCGGAGGCCCTACGAGCAGTACTTC. Its translation is CSARGERRPYEQYF.

This clonotype was counted between two and nine times. The rearrangement uses TRBV9 and TRBJ2-3; D unclear. Germline V gene data show CDR1 as SGDLS and CDR2 as YYNGEE. This CDR3 has 12 residues. V was pared by 4 bases and J by 4 bases, with 7 bases between. The CDR3 DNA is TGTGCCAGCAGCTACCAACCAGATACGCAGTATTTT. Protein product: CASSYQPDTQYF.

This clonotype was found a few times. This rearrangement joins TRBV20-1 to TRBJ2-3, with 10 bases lining up with TRBD2. With V trimmed by 2 bases and J by 3 bases, 14 bases remained unmatched. This CDR3 is built from 18 residues. Germline lookup yields CDR1 DFQATT and CDR2 SNEGSKA (reference sequence). Written as DNA, the CDR3 is TGCAGTGCTAGACCCTTTGGGGCTAGCGGGAGATGGACAGATACGCAGTATTTT. Protein product: CSARPFGASGRWTDTQYF.

The chain links TRBV5-1 to TRBJ2-2, with 9 bases matching TRBD1. The CDR3 runs 15 residues. From germline, CDR1 is SGHRS and CDR2 YFSETQ. The V and J ends lost 4 bases and 7 bases, in that order; junction bases with no gene match: 8. The CDR3 here is CASSPWTGESGELFF. Here the CDR3 DNA reads TGCGCCAGCAGCCCATGGACAGGGGAAAGCGGGGAGCTGTTTTTT.

This clonotype was detected only a few times. The chain uses TRBV18 and TRBJ1-4; possible D gene TRBD1, 6 bases. CDR3 length: 17 amino acids. Per the germline V gene, CDR1 is KGHSH and CDR2 is LQKENI. The V and J ends lost 2 bases and 5 bases respectively, with 18 bases between them. For the CDR3, the DNA is TGTGCCAGCTCACCAGGTAACGCCGACAGGCGGAATGAAAAACTGTTTTTT. This translates into CASSPGNADRRNEKLFF. The full variable domain, rest sourced from reference TRBV18 and TRBJ1-4, is NAGVMQNPRHLVRRRGQEARLRCSPMKGHSHVYWYRQLPEEGLKFMVYLQKENIIDESGMPKERFSAEFPKEGPSILRIQQVVRGDSAAYFCASSPGNADRRNEKLFFGSGTQLSVL.

As concerns this clonotype: The junction departs from the called germline gene at one end, perhaps through a read error. The rearrangement links TRBV7-9 to TRBJ2-1; 9 bases line up with TRBD2. Per the germline V gene, CDR1 is SEHNR and CDR2 is FQNEAQ (reference sequence). The CDR3 has 14 residues. The CDR3 DNA follows: TGTGCCAGCACCTTAGCGGGGGAGACCTATGAGCAGTTCTTC. It yields the protein CASTLAGETYEQFF.

This clonotype showed up just once. This chain connects TRBV13 to TRBJ2-1; D is possibly TRBD2 (5 bases). CDR1 and CDR2 (germline): PRHDT, FYEKMQ (reference sequence). The CDR3 is made up of 11 amino acids. V gave up 1 base and J gave up 11 bases, with 6 bases separating them. The CDR3: CASSLAGKQFF. CDR3 nucleotide sequence: TGTGCCAGCAGCTTAGCGGGAAAGCAGTTCTTC. Looking up the rest from reference TRBV13 and TRBJ2-1 gives the full variable domain: AAGVIQSPRHLIKEKRETATLKCYPIPRHDTVYWYQQGPGQDPQFLISFYEKMQSDKGSIPDRFSAQQFSDYHSELNMSSLELGDSALYFCASSLAGKQFFGPGTRLTVL.

The CDR3 coding sequence is TGTGCCAGCGCAGATGACGGGGAGCTGTTTTTT. Its protein product is CASADDGELFF. The chain joins TRBV9 to TRBJ2-2; unclear D gene. The CDR3 has 11 residues. Germline loops: CDR1 SGDLS, CDR2 YYNGEE. V was cut by 7 bases and J by 7 bases, with 8 bases left in between.